The present T cell receptor (beta chain) was sequenced within a study of blood T cell repertoires in COVID-19. As for the study in general: The United States, Italy and Spain provided the acute and convalescent COVID-19 samples. T cells, B-cell-depleted T cells, or PBMCs supplied cDNA or gDNA.

CDR1 is GTSNPN, CDR2 SVGIG, per germline (reference sequence). The V end was cut by 0 bases, the J end by 6 bases, with 8 bases between. CDR3 length equals 13 residues. Authors' processing steps: Reference gene primer amplification yielded estimated nucleated cell counts. Data came from immunoSEQ multiplex PCR; TCRdb stores just in-frame clones and leaves some out. Clonal size and the V and J genes are those of that table, whereas D and trimming came from the DNA. The sample holds over 40,000 clones, about 88% seen once. The TCR originated in a human donor in a cohort sampled during active COVID-19. The gene calls are TRBV30 and TRBJ2-2; D possibly corresponds to TRBD2 (7 bases). The sequencing sample was made of peripheral blood. CDR3 DNA: TGTGCCTGGAGTGTGGGGGGGCCCGGGGAGCTGTTTTTT. It translates to CAWSVGGPGELFF.